This TCR beta chain comes out of a study of blood T cells in healthy people across ages. The overall study: Capture by template switching was about one barcoded beta molecule per two T cells.

Study-wide points: Fewer expanded clones and more diversity marked long-lived versus aged donors. Any changes in expanded clonotypes were possibly confounded, as donor CMV status remained unknown.

The authors ran a second PCR of roughly 6 to 12 cycles using a sample-barcoded 5' primer and a J-beta primer mix. MiXCR, applied by TCRdb to the 5' RACE reads, yields one record per CDR3 protein. The sample has 1.2 million to 1.5 million distinct CDR3 sequences; 42% are singletons. Regarding this clonotype: Its antigen is unidentified.

The TCR originated in a young woman in good health. Sample: blood.

CDR3 amino acids: CASSLGASDGAYEQYF. As DNA, the CDR3 is TGCGCCAGCAGCTTGGGGGCGTCGGATGGGGCCTACGAGCAGTACTTC. V is TRBV5-1 and J is TRBJ2-4; D not certain. The J call could be wrong; TRBJ2-7 is a better fit for the DNA end. CDR3 length equals 16 residues. Germline V gene data show CDR1 as SGHRS and CDR2 as YFSETQ.